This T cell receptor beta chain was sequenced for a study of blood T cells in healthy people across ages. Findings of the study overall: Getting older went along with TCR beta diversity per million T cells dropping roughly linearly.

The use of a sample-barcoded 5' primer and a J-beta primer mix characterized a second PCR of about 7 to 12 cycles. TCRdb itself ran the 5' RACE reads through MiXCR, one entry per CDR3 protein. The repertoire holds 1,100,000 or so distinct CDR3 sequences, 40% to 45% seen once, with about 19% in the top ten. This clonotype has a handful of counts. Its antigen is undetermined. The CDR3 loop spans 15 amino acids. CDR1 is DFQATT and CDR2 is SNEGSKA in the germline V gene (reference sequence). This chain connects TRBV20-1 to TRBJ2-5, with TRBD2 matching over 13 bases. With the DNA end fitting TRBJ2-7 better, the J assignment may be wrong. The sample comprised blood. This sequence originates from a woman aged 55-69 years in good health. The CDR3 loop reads CSATRTSGSFNEQYF. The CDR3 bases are TGCAGTGCCACCAGGACTAGCGGGAGTTTTAACGAGCAGTACTTC.